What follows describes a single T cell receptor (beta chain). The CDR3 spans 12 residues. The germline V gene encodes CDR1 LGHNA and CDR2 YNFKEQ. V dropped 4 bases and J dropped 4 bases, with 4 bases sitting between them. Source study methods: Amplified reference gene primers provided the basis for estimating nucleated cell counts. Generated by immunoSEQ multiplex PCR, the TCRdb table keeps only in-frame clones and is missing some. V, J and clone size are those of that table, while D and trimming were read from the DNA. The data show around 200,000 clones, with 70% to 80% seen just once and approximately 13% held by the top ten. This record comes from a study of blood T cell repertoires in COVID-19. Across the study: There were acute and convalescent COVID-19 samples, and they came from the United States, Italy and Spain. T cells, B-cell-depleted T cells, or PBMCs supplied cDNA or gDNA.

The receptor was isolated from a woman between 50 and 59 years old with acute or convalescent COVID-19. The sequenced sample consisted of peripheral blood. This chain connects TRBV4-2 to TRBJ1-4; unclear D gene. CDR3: CASSLSNEKLFF. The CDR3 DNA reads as TGTGCCAGCAGCCTCAGTAATGAAAAACTGTTTTTT.